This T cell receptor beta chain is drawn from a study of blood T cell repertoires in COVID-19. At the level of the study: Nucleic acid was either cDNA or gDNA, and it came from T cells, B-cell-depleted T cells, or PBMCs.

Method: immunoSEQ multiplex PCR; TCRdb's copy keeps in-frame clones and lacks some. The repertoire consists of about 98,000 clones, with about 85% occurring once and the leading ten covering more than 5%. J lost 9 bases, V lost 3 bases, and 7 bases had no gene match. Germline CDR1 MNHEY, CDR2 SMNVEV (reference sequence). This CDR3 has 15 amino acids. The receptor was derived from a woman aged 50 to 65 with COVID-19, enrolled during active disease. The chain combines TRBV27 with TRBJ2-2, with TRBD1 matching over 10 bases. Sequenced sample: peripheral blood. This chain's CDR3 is CASSFWTGGNWELFF. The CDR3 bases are TGTGCCAGCAGTTTTTGGACAGGGGGGAACTGGGAGCTGTTTTTT.